This passage covers 8 T cell receptor beta chains from one sample sequenced in a study of blood T cell repertoires in COVID-19. Produced via immunoSEQ multiplex PCR; TCRdb's table is partial and in-frame only. The sample includes some 390,000 clones, about 88% of them seen just once. Sequencing was done on a sample of peripheral blood. Receptors were obtained from a woman in her forties with COVID-19, enrolled during active disease.

V gene TRBV2 combines with J gene TRBJ2-7; TRBD2 agrees at 14 bases. Germline lookup yields CDR1 SNHLY and CDR2 FYNNEI. The J segment lost 4 bases and the V segment lost 7 bases, leaving 12 bases of the junction unmatched. The CDR3 totals 17 residues. CDR3: CASITTSGRALAYEQYF. The CDR3 DNA reads as TGTGCCAGCATTACGACTAGCGGGAGGGCCTTAGCTTACGAGCAGTACTTC.

The chain is built from TRBV15 and TRBJ2-1; 7 positions match TRBD2. With V trimmed by 5 bases and J by 0 bases, 7 bases remained unmatched. CDR3 size: 16 residues. CDR1 LNHNV and CDR2 YYDKDF come from the germline V gene (reference sequence). The CDR3, as DNA: TGTGCCACCAGCTCTAAGCGGGGAAGCTCCTACAATGAGCAGTTCTTC. It translates to CATSSKRGSSYNEQFF. The variable domain in full, with the rest retrieved from reference TRBV15 and TRBJ2-1, is DAMVIQNPRYQVTQFGKPVTLSCSQTLNHNVMYWYQQKSSQAPKLLFHYYDKDFNNEADTPDNFQSRRPNTSFCFLDIRSPGLGDTAMYLCATSSKRGSSYNEQFFGPGTRLTVL.

The chain carries TRBV2 and TRBJ1-5; D might be TRBD1 (6 bases). Germline V gene sequence: CDR1 SNHLY, CDR2 FYNNEI. Trimming took off 5 bases at V and 4 bases at J, with 15 bases between the two ends. The CDR3 extends over 15 amino acids. The CDR3 loop reads CASSRIGTRNQPQHF. The CDR3, as DNA: TGTGCCAGCAGTCGAATTGGGACAAGAAATCAGCCCCAGCATTTT.

The V gene is TRBV28, the J gene TRBJ1-5, with 9 bases identical to TRBD1. This CDR3 has 17 residues. Germline CDR1 and CDR2: MDHEN and SYDVKM. The trim removed 6 bases at V and 2 bases at J, leaving 11 bases unmatched. CDR3 nucleotides: TGTGCCAGCAGCGCGGACAGGGGCAGGCGAGGCAATCAGCCCCAGCATTTT. It yields the protein CASSADRGRRGNQPQHF.

The J gene is TRBJ1-5, the V gene TRBV7-2, with 9 nucleotides matching TRBD1. Germline V gene data show CDR1 as SGHTA and CDR2 as FQGNSA. Unmatched junction bases numbered 11, after V lost 5 bases and J lost 6 bases. The CDR3 is made up of 16 amino acids. This CDR3 is CASSIRDRVLGQPQHF. CDR3 nucleotide sequence: TGTGCCAGCAGCATAAGGGACAGGGTGTTGGGTCAGCCCCAGCATTTT.

This chain joins TRBV11-2 and TRBJ2-7; 10 bases are shared with TRBD2. This CDR3 contains 16 residues. The ends lost 1 base at V and 0 bases at J; junction bases unmatched: 3. Germline V gene lookup returns CDR1 SGHAT and CDR2 FQNNGV. In DNA form, the CDR3 reads TGTGCCAGCAGCTTAGTCCAGCGGGGGGGCTCCTACGAGCAGTACTTC. Translation: CASSLVQRGGSYEQYF.

This clone was observed a handful of times. The rearrangement uses TRBV9 and TRBJ2-7; TRBD2 is a possible D gene (5 bases). The CDR3 length is 14 residues. V lost 3 bases and J lost 7, with 17 bases in between. Germline lookup yields CDR1 SGDLS and CDR2 YYNGEE. CDR3 loop: CASSASMGTREQYF. The CDR3, as DNA: TGTGCCAGCAGCGCATCAATGGGCACTAGAGAGCAGTACTTC.

This chain links TRBV27 with TRBJ2-5; 7 bases are a match to TRBD1. V lost 5 bases, J lost 5 bases, and 5 bases stayed unmatched. Germline values: CDR1 MNHEY, CDR2 SMNVEV (reference sequence). The CDR3 has 13 amino acids. The CDR3 spells CASSQQGWETQYF. CDR3 coding DNA: TGTGCCAGCAGTCAACAGGGGTGGGAGACCCAGTACTTC.